Below, 6 T cell receptor beta chains from the same sample are listed, as sequenced in a study of cytomegalovirus exposure and HLA in healthy donors. Vbeta (60) and Jbeta (13) primers were used in the PCR. Method: immunoSEQ multiplex PCR; TCRdb's copy keeps in-frame clones and lacks some. The sample lists under 200,000 clones, approximately 77% seen once, with approximately 7% in the top ten. Material: PBMCs. These receptor sequences come from a male donor in good health and CMV-seropositive.

The chain carries TRBV5-4 and TRBJ2-1; 10 bases are a match to TRBD2. The V gene's germline CDR1 is SGHNT and CDR2 YYREEE (reference sequence). This CDR3 has 15 amino acids. V trimming: 0 bases; J trimming: 3 bases; junction bases outside the gene matches: 0. The CDR3 DNA follows: TGTGCCAGCAGCTTGGCTAGCGGGGGCTACAATGAGCAGTTCTTC. It codes for CASSLASGGYNEQFF.

The chain links TRBV27 to TRBJ1-3; 8 bases agree with TRBD1. Germline loops: CDR1 MNHEY, CDR2 SMNVEV (reference sequence). V gave up 6 bases and J gave up 2 bases; unmatched junction bases: 3. The CDR3 has 14 residues. DNA for the CDR3: TGTGCCAGCAGAGAGACAGGGGCTGGAAACACCATATATTTT. This gives the protein CASRETGAGNTIYF.

The rearrangement uses TRBV9 and TRBJ2-4, with D tentatively TRBD2 (6 bases). Per germline, CDR1 SGDLS and CDR2 YYNGEE. V lost 4 bases and J 0 bases, leaving 14 bases between the germline ends. The CDR3 length is 16 residues. CDR3 in amino acids: CASSPGVGGAKNIQYF. CDR3 DNA sequence: TGTGCCAGCAGCCCCGGGGTGGGGGGAGCCAAAAACATTCAGTACTTC.

This clone has a handful of counts. This chain joins TRBV5-1 and TRBJ2-6; 16 positions agree with TRBD2. CDR1 SGHRS and CDR2 YFSETQ come from the germline V gene. The ends lost 0 bases at V and 2 bases at J; junction bases unmatched: 5. The CDR3 has 20 amino acids. DNA for the CDR3: TGCGCCAGCAGCTTGGGAGGGACTAGCGGGGGGGCGGCTGGGGCCAACGTCCTGACTTTC. It yields the protein CASSLGGTSGGAAGANVLTF. The whole variable domain, filled in from reference TRBV5-1 and TRBJ2-6, reads KAGVTQTPRYLIKTRGQQVTLSCSPISGHRSVSWYQQTPGQGLQFLFEYFSETQRNKGNFPGRFSGRQFSNSRSEMNVSTLELGDSALYLCASSLGGTSGGAAGANVLTFGAGSRLTVL.

This chain joins TRBV6-5 and TRBJ2-5; maybe TRBD1 (6 bases). The CDR3 runs to 14 residues. V dropped 8 bases and J dropped 4 bases, with 17 bases sitting between them. Germline CDR1 reads MNHEY; CDR2 reads SVGAGI. The CDR3 loop reads CASRVGMGAETQYF. DNA for the CDR3: TGTGCCAGCCGAGTCGGGATGGGGGCAGAGACCCAGTACTTC.

The V call is TRBV2, the J call TRBJ2-1, with 9 positions matching TRBD1. Germline V gene lookup returns CDR1 SNHLY and CDR2 FYNNEI. V was pared by 3 bases and J by 7 bases, with 7 bases of the junction left unmatched. The CDR3 runs to 15 residues. The DNA of the CDR3 is TGTGCCAGCAGTGAGGGACAGGGAGCCTTAAATGAGCAGTTCTTC. Amino acid sequence: CASSEGQGALNEQFF. The full variable domain, with the rest looked up from reference TRBV2 and TRBJ2-1, is EPEVTQTPSHQVTQMGQEVILRCVPISNHLYFYWYRQILGQKVEFLVSFYNNEISEKSEIFDDQFSVERPDGSNFTLKIRSTKLEDSAMYFCASSEGQGALNEQFFGPGTRLTVL.